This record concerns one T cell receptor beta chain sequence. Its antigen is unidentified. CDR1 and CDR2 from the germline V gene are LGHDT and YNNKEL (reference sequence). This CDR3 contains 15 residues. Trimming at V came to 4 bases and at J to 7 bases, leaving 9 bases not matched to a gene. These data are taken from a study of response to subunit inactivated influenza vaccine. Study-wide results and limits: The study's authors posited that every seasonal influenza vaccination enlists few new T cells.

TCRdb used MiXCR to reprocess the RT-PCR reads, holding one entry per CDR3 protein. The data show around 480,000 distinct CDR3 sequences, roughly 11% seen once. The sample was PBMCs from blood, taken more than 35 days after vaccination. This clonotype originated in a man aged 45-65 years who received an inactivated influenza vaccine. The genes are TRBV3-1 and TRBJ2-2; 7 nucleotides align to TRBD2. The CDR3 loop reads CASSRRGGVHGELFF. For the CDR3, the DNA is TGTGCCAGCAGCCGCCGCGGGGGAGTACACGGGGAGCTGTTTTTT.